This TCR beta chain was captured in a study of T cell changes during pregnancy in multiple sclerosis. Profiling relied on immunoSEQ multiplex PCR, and the TCRdb table lists in-frame clones only, not all of them. Found here are under 55,000 clones, approximately 93% of them singletons; the top ten hold less than 0.35%. The CDR3 sequence is 17 residues long. Germline V gene lookup returns CDR1 MDHEN and CDR2 SYDVKM. The V end lost 2 bases, the J end lost 6 bases, and 20 bases lay between the germline ends. The receptor's source is a female donor with multiple sclerosis, enrolled in a pregnancy study. The starting material was CD4+ T cells from peripheral blood mononuclear cells, obtained in the third trimester of pregnancy. V and J are TRBV28 and TRBJ1-5, with D hard to call. Written as DNA, the CDR3 is TGTGCCAGCAGTTTACTTGGGAAGACTCATGGAGGTCAGCCCCAGCATTTT. Protein sequence: CASSLLGKTHGGQPQHF.